Described below is a single T cell receptor (beta chain) sequence and its context. This sample was taken from a study of blood T cell repertoires in COVID-19. Across the study: The study drew acute and convalescent COVID-19 samples from the United States, Italy and Spain. From T cells, B-cell-depleted T cells, or PBMCs came the material, which was cDNA or gDNA.

In the original analysis: The assay estimated nucleated cells by amplifying reference gene primers. Generated by immunoSEQ multiplex PCR, the TCRdb table keeps only in-frame clones and is missing some. The V and J calls and the clone size are those of that table, but D and trimming were determined from the DNA. In the table there are approximately 53,000 clones, 83% of which are singletons. Germline assignment: CDR1 SGHTA and CDR2 FQGNSA. J lost 6 bases, V lost 1 base, and 4 bases had no gene match. This CDR3 comprises 15 residues. This sequence was found in a man aged 40-50 years with acute or convalescent COVID-19. Sequencing was carried out using peripheral blood. The chain is built from TRBV7-2 and TRBJ2-3; 10 nucleotides line up with TRBD2. CDR3 region: CASSLVAGGSDTQYF. The CDR3 nucleotides are TGTGCCAGCAGCTTAGTAGCGGGGGGTTCGGATACGCAGTATTTT.